The next 21 T cell receptor beta chains were all read from a single sample in a study of shared clonotypes between healthy human individuals (dated by TCRdb to 2018 to 2021). Library preparation employed the immunoSEQ multiplex PCR assay. Not all clones reach the TCRdb copy of this immuneACCESS table, which keeps in-frame sequences only. Checked studies attribute under half of the gap to unresolved V genes and leave the rest unexplained. The sample profile shows about 2.4 million clones; roughly 93% of them were found once. The ten largest make up around 0.37% of the sample. The sequenced sample consisted of naive CD4+ T cells from PBMCs. What this sample's cell subset or site label stands for: CD45RA+ positively selected. Receptor source: a man aged 18 to 29 in good health. Some clones in this sample may be carry-over from other donors' samples.

The chain couples TRBV18 to TRBJ2-7; the D gene is possibly TRBD2 (5 bases). Trimming shortened V by 5 bases and J by 6 bases, and 17 bases separated the two germline ends. The CDR3 is 14 amino acids. Germline-derived CDR1 and CDR2 are KGHSH and LQKENI. As DNA, the CDR3 is TGTGCCAGCTCAAACACCCCCGCCGGGGTCGAGCAGTACTTC. It encodes CASSNTPAGVEQYF.

The chain has TRBV4-3 and TRBJ2-2; no clear D gene. CDR1 is LGHNA, CDR2 YSLEER, per germline. Trimming took off 1 base at V and 3 bases at J, with 9 bases between the two ends. The CDR3 sequence is 15 residues long. CDR3 sequence: CASSQVGQYTGELFF. DNA for the CDR3: TGCGCCAGCAGCCAAGTTGGGCAATACACCGGGGAGCTGTTTTTT.

V usage is TRBV5-1 and J usage is TRBJ1-4, with TRBD1 matching 11 bases. CDR1 is SGHRS, CDR2 YFSETQ, per germline. The trim removed 4 bases at V and 9 bases at J, leaving 5 bases unmatched. This CDR3 is 14 amino acids long. The CDR3 bases are TGCGCCAGCAGCCTAGGACAGGGGGCCAAAAAACTGTTTTTT. It yields the protein CASSLGQGAKKLFF. The full variable domain, with the rest looked up from reference TRBV5-1 and TRBJ1-4, is KAGVTQTPRYLIKTRGQQVTLSCSPISGHRSVSWYQQTPGQGLQFLFEYFSETQRNKGNFPGRFSGRQFSNSRSEMNVSTLELGDSALYLCASSLGQGAKKLFFGSGTQLSVL.

The V and J genes are TRBV5-1 and TRBJ1-2; D perhaps matches TRBD1 (6 bases). Germline V CDR1 and CDR2: SGHRS, YFSETQ. The CDR3 runs 14 residues. Trimming took 0 bases from V and 7 from J, leaving 13 bases between them. The CDR3 sequence: CASSLGQEGSGYTF. In nucleotides, the CDR3 is TGCGCCAGCAGCTTGGGACAGGAGGGGAGTGGCTACACCTTC.

This clone was counted a single time. This chain links TRBV6-5 with TRBJ2-7, with D maybe TRBD2 (6 bases). The CDR3 contains 14 residues. Germline V gene sequence: CDR1 MNHEY, CDR2 SVGAGI. V lost 6 bases and J lost 3, with 15 bases in between. The CDR3 is CASSPPGALYEQYF. CDR3 nucleotides: TGTGCCAGCAGCCCGCCGGGAGCCCTCTACGAGCAGTACTTC.

The chain employs TRBV28 and TRBJ2-1; D might be TRBD1 or TRBD2, each matching 5 bases. CDR1 and CDR2 from the germline V gene are MDHEN and SYDVKM. V lost 4 bases and J 3 bases, leaving 16 bases between the germline ends. The CDR3 runs 16 residues. Here the CDR3 reads CASSSGPRTLYNEQFF. The CDR3 DNA follows: TGTGCCAGCAGTTCAGGGCCCCGGACTCTCTACAATGAGCAGTTCTTC.

CDR3 sequence: CAWTDWGIAEAFF. The DNA of the CDR3 is TGTGCCTGGACTGACTGGGGAATCGCTGAAGCTTTCTTT. The chain links TRBV30 to TRBJ1-1; no clear D gene. V was trimmed by 4 bases and J by 6 bases, leaving 15 bases between them. There are 13 residues in the CDR3. Germline loops: CDR1 GTSNPN, CDR2 SVGIG (reference sequence).

The gene calls are TRBV2 and TRBJ2-7; D could derive from TRBD1 or TRBD2 (5 bases each). This CDR3 is 13 amino acids long. V lost 4 bases and J 6 bases, leaving 13 bases between the germline ends. Per germline, CDR1 SNHLY and CDR2 FYNNEI. CDR3: CASSVIGGTEQYF. DNA of the CDR3: TGTGCCAGCAGTGTAATTGGGGGAACCGAGCAGTACTTC.

The V gene is TRBV13, the J gene TRBJ2-7; 10 positions agree with TRBD1. V dropped 4 bases and J dropped 2; count of bases not matched to a gene: 8. The CDR3 is made up of 16 amino acids. Germline-derived CDR1 and CDR2 are PRHDT and FYEKMQ (reference sequence). CDR3 residues: CASSYTAGTGAYEQYF. DNA for the CDR3: TGTGCCAGCAGCTATACGGCCGGGACAGGGGCCTACGAGCAGTACTTC. Drawing the rest from reference TRBV13 and TRBJ2-7, the complete variable domain is AAGVIQSPRHLIKEKRETATLKCYPIPRHDTVYWYQQGPGQDPQFLISFYEKMQSDKGSIPDRFSAQQFSDYHSELNMSSLELGDSALYFCASSYTAGTGAYEQYFGPGTRLTVT.

The V call is TRBV2, the J call TRBJ2-7; D might be TRBD1 or TRBD2, each matching 5 bases. The CDR3 is 15 amino acids. The ends were cut back, 2 bases at V and 7 bases at J, with 18 bases in the middle. The germline CDR1 and CDR2 sequences are SNHLY and FYNNEI. The CDR3 sequence: CASSEQGPSSGEQYF. The CDR3, as DNA: TGTGCCAGCAGTGAACAGGGCCCAAGCTCGGGGGAGCAGTACTTC.

The chain carries TRBV6-6 and TRBJ2-5, with 10 bases identical to TRBD2. This CDR3 has 15 amino acids. Germline lookup yields CDR1 MNHNY and CDR2 SVGAGI (reference sequence). V was clipped by 2 bases and J by 4 bases; unmatched bases: 4. CDR3 loop: CASSYTAGGRETQYF. Here the CDR3 DNA reads TGTGCCAGCAGTTACACAGCGGGAGGGCGAGAGACCCAGTACTTC.

The chain joins TRBV5-1 to TRBJ2-7, with D tentatively TRBD2 (6 bases). V shed 7 bases and J shed 0 bases, with 17 bases lying between them. CDR1 is SGHRS and CDR2 is YFSETQ in the germline V gene. This CDR3 spans 15 amino acids. CDR3 DNA: TGCGCCAGCGCCCGTCAGGGAGGTGGCTCCTACGAGCAGTACTTC. It encodes CASARQGGGSYEQYF.

The rearrangement links TRBV9 to TRBJ2-6, with 10 positions matching TRBD1. Germline-derived CDR1 and CDR2 are SGDLS and YYNGEE. This CDR3 has 15 residues. The J segment lost 11 bases and the V segment lost 4 bases, leaving 9 bases of the junction unmatched. The CDR3 coding sequence is TGTGCCAGCAGCCGATTGTCGGGACAGGGGTACGTCCTGACTTTC. Its protein is CASSRLSGQGYVLTF.

This chain uses TRBV4-1 with TRBJ2-1; TRBD2 matches 15 bases. This CDR3 spans 19 amino acids. V dropped 3 bases and J dropped 8; count of bases not matched to a gene: 14. CDR1 and CDR2 from the germline V gene are MGHRA and YSYEKL. CDR3 coding DNA: TGCGCCAGCAGCCAGACCCGGTTACGGACTAGCGGGAGGGCCGATGAGCAGTTCTTC. This sequence encodes CASSQTRLRTSGRADEQFF.

The gene calls are TRBV28 and TRBJ2-5; D assignment may be TRBD1 or TRBD2 (5 bases each). This CDR3 spans 16 amino acids. V lost 5 bases to trimming and J lost 5 bases, with 21 bases between them. CDR1 and CDR2 from the germline V gene are MDHEN and SYDVKM. In DNA form, the CDR3 reads TGTGCCAGCAGTCCCCGAGGGGTCCCACCCGCGGAGACCCAGTACTTC. As protein: CASSPRGVPPAETQYF.

The gene calls are TRBV6-4 and TRBJ2-1; the match to TRBD2 covers 15 bases. Germline V lookup: CDR1 MRHNA, CDR2 SNTAGT. With 5 bases clipped from V and 7 bases from J, the junction kept 3 bases outside the gene matches. The length of the CDR3 is 15 residues. CDR3 in DNA: TGTGCCAGCAGTTCCGGGACTAGCGGGGGGAATGAGCAGTTCTTC. It is translated as CASSSGTSGGNEQFF.

This clone was observed a single time. The genes are TRBV12-5 and TRBJ1-1, with D uncertain. Germline V gene lookup returns CDR1 LGHNT and CDR2 FRNRAP. V was shortened by 4 bases and J by 3 bases, with 9 bases between the two germline ends. This CDR3 spans 13 amino acids. As DNA, the CDR3 is TGTGCTAGTGGTTCGGCACCCGACACTGAAGCTTTCTTT. The encoded protein is CASGSAPDTEAFF.

The chain employs TRBV7-2 and TRBJ1-1; 8 bases are shared with TRBD1. From germline, CDR1 is SGHTA and CDR2 FQGNSA. Trimming at V came to 7 bases and at J to 0 bases, leaving 4 bases not matched to a gene. This CDR3 has 14 residues. In DNA, the CDR3 is TGTGCCAGCACACTGGGACAGGTGAACACTGAAGCTTTCTTT. Protein: CASTLGQVNTEAFF.

This chain links TRBV4-1 with TRBJ1-5, with D possibly being TRBD1 (6 bases). V lost 1 base, J lost 2 bases, and 18 bases lay in between. This CDR3 is built from 18 residues. Germline values: CDR1 MGHRA, CDR2 YSYEKL. The DNA of the CDR3 is TGCGCCAGCAGCCAAGGGGGACACGGGGCGGGAGGCAATCAGCCCCAGCATTTT. Its protein product is CASSQGGHGAGGNQPQHF.

This clone was observed once. The chain couples TRBV10-1 to TRBJ1-4; a possible D gene is TRBD1 (6 bases). The germline V gene has CDR1 WNHNN and CDR2 SYGVQD (reference sequence). Trimming cost V 5 bases and J 3 bases, with 13 bases left between them. CDR3 length: 15 residues. The CDR3 region has the DNA TGCGCCAGCAGTCCAGGCCAGGGGTCTAATGAAAAACTGTTTTTT. Translating it yields CASSPGQGSNEKLFF.

Concerning this clone itself: Other DNA sequences in the same sample also yield this CDR3. The rearrangement uses TRBV7-8 and TRBJ2-7; tentative D call: TRBD1 (5 bases). Trimming cost V 5 bases and J 0 bases, with 11 bases left between them. The CDR3 is 14 amino acids. Germline V gene data show CDR1 as SGHVS and CDR2 as FQNEAQ. CDR3 in DNA: TGTGCCAGCAGCCCGCAGGGAAGCTCCTACGAGCAGTACTTC. This sequence encodes CASSPQGSSYEQYF.